A single T cell receptor beta chain is shown here with its context. Its antigen is unidentified. The data were taken from a study of monozygotic twins with inflammatory bowel disease. Overall study results and limits: Using the inverse Simpson index, IBD patients had lower TCRbeta diversity than healthy co-twins. The results supported no single strong signal or clonotype associated with IBD.

The CDR3 length is 14 residues. In germline, CDR1 is DFQATT, CDR2 SNEGSKA (reference sequence). TCRdb re-analyzed the 5' RACE reads; it lists each CDR3 protein once, without DNA. This sample contains roughly 300,000 distinct CDR3 sequences. From whole blood, total RNA was isolated without any sorting of T cells. The TCR was taken from a human donor with ulcerative colitis or Crohn's disease, or a healthy co-twin of an affected twin (not recorded which). The sequenced material came from blood. The V and J genes are TRBV20-1 and TRBJ1-6; TCRdb outputs TRBD1, but without DNA this stays unchecked. CDR3: CSARSPGGGSPLHF.